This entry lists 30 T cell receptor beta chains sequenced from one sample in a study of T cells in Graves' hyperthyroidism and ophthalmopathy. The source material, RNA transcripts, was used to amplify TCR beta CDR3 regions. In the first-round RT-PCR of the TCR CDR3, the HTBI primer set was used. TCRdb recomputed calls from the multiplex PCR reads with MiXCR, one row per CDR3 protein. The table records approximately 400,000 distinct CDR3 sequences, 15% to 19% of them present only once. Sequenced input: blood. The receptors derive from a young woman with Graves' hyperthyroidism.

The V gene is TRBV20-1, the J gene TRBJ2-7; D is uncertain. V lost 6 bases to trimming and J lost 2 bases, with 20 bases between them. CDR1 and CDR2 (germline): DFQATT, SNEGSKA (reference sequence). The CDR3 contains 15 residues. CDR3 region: CSATTPAREPYEQYF. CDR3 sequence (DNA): TGCAGTGCAACTACCCCGGCCCGCGAGCCCTACGAGCAGTACTTC.

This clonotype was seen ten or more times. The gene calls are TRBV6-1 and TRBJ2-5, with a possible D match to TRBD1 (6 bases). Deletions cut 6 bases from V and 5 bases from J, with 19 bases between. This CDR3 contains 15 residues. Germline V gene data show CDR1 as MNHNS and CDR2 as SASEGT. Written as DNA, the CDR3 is TGTGCCAGCAGGCCAATCCTCGGGACACAGGAGACCCAGTACTTC. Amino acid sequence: CASRPILGTQETQYF.

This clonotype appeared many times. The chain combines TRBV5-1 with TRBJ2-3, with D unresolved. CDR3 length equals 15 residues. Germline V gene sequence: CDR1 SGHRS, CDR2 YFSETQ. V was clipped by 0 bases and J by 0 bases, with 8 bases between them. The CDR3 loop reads CASSLVGASTDTQYF. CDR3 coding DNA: TGCGCCAGCAGCTTGGTTGGCGCGAGCACAGATACGCAGTATTTT.

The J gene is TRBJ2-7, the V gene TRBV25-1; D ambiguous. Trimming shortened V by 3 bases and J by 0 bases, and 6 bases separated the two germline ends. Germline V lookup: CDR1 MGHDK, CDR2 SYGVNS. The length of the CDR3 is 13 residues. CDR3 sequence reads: CASSEFSSYEQYF. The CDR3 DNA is TGTGCCAGCAGTGAGTTCAGCTCCTACGAGCAGTACTTC.

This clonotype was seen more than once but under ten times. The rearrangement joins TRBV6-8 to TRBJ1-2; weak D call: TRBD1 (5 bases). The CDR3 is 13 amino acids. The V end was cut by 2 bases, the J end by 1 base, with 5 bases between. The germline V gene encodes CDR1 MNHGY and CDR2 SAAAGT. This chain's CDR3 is CASSYQGNYGYTF. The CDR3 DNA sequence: TGTGCCAGCAGTTACCAGGGTAACTATGGCTACACCTTC.

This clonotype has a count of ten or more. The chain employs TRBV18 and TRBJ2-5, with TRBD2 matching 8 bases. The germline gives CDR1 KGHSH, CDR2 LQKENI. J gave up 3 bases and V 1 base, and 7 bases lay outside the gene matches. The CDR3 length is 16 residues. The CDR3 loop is CASSPLPPGREETQYF. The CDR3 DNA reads TGTGCCAGCTCACCACTCCCCCCCGGGAGGGAAGAGACCCAGTACTTC.

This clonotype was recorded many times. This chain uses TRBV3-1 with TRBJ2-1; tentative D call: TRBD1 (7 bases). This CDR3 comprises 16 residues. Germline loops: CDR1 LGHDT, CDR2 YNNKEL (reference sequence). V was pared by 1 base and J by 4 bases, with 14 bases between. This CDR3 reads CASSQVAGGLYNEQFF. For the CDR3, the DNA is TGTGCCAGCAGCCAAGTGGCAGGGGGACTTTACAATGAGCAGTTCTTC.

The CDR3: CASSIPGIRETQYF. CDR3 nucleotides: TGTGCCAGTAGTATCCCGGGCATAAGGGAGACCCAGTACTTC. V gene TRBV19 combines with J gene TRBJ2-5; no reliable D call. Germline lookup yields CDR1 LNHDA and CDR2 SQIVND (reference sequence). The CDR3 loop spans 14 amino acids. Trimming left V 3 bases short and J 5 bases short, with 13 bases between.

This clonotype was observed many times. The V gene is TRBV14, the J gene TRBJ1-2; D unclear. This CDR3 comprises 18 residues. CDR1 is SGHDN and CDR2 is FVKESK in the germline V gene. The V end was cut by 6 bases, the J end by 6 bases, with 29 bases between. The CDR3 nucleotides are TGTGCCAGCAGTCCCACCCGTCCCTTCTTAAGACGATTACATGGCTACACCTTC. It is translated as CASSPTRPFLRRLHGYTF. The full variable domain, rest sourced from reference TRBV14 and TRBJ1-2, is EAGVTQFPSHSVIEKGQTVTLRCDPISGHDNLYWYRRVMGKEIKFLLHFVKESKQDESGMPNNRFLAERTGGTYSTLKVQPAELEDSGVYFCASSPTRPFLRRLHGYTFGSGTRLTVV.

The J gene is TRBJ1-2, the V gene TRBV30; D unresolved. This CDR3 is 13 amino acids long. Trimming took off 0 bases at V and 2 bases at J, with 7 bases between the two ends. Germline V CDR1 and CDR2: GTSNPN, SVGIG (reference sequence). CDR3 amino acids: CAWSVMGNYGYTF. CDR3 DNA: TGTGCCTGGAGTGTCATGGGGAACTATGGCTACACCTTC.

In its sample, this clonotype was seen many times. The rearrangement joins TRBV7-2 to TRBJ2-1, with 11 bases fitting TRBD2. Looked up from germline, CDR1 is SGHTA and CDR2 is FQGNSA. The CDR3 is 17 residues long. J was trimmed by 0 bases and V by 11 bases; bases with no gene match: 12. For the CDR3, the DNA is TGTGCCGCGCGTGGGCTAGCGGGAGGTAGCTCCTACAATGAGCAGTTCTTC. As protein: CAARGLAGGSSYNEQFF.

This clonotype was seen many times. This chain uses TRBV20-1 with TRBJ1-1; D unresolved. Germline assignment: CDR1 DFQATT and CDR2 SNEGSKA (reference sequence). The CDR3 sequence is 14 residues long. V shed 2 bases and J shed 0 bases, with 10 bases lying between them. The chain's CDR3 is CSARLRSLNTEAFF. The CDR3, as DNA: TGCAGTGCTAGATTGAGGTCTCTGAACACTGAAGCTTTCTTT.

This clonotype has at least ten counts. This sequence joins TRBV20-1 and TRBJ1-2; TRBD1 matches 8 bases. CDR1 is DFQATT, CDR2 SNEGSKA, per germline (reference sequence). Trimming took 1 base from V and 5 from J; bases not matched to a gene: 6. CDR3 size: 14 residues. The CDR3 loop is CSARVRTGNYGYTF. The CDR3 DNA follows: TGCAGTGCTAGAGTGCGGACAGGGAATTATGGCTACACCTTC.

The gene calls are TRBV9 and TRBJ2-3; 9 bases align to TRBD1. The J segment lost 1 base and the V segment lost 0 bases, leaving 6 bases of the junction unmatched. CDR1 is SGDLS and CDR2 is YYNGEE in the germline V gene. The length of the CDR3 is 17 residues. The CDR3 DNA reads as TGTGCCAGCAGCGTAGGGAGACAGGGGGTCGGCACAGATACGCAGTATTTT. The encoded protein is CASSVGRQGVGTDTQYF.

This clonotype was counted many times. CDR3 residues: CASSPRGGAEAFF. In nucleotides, the CDR3 is TGTGCCAGCAGTCCCCGAGGGGGGGCTGAAGCTTTCTTT. V is TRBV12-3 or TRBV12-4 and J is TRBJ1-1; TRBD1 is a possible D gene (6 bases). This CDR3 is built from 13 residues. V gave up 5 bases and J gave up 6 bases, with 13 bases separating them.

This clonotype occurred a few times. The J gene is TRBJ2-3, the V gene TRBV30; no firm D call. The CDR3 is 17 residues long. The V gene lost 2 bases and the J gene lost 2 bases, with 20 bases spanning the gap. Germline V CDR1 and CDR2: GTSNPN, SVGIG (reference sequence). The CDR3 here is CAWSNRRVRTFTDTQYF. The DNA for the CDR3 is TGTGCCTGGAGTAACCGTAGGGTTCGCACATTCACAGATACGCAGTATTTT.

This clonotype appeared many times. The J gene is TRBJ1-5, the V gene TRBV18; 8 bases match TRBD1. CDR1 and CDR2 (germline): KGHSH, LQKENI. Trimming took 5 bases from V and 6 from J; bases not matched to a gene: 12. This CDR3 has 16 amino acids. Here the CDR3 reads CASSSTTGEWSQPQHF. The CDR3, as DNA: TGTGCCAGCTCATCTACGACAGGGGAATGGAGTCAGCCCCAGCATTTT.

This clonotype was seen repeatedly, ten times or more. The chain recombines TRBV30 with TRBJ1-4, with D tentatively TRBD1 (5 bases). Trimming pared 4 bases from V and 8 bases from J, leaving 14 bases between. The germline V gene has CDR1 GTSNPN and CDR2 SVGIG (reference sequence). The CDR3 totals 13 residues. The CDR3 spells CAWTPGWGEKLFF. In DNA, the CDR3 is TGTGCCTGGACGCCTGGTTGGGGGGAAAAACTGTTTTTT.

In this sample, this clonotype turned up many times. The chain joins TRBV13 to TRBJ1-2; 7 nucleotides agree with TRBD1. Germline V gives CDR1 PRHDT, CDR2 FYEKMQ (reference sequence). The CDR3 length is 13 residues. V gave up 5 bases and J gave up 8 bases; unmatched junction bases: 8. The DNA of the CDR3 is TGTGCCAGCAGCCCCAGACAGGGTTGGGGCTACACCTTC. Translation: CASSPRQGWGYTF.

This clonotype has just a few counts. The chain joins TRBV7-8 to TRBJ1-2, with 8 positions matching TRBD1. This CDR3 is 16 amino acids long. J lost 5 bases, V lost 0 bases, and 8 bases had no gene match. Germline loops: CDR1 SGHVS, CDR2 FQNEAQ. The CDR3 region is CASSLAIGTGLYGYTF. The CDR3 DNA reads TGTGCCAGCAGCTTAGCGATAGGGACAGGACTTTATGGCTACACCTTC.

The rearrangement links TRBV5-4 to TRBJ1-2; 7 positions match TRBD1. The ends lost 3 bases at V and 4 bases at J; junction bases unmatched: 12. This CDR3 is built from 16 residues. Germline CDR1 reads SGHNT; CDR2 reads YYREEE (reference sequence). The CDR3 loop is CASSSPSGTASYGYTF. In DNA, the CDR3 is TGTGCCAGCAGCTCGCCCTCCGGGACAGCATCCTATGGCTACACCTTC.

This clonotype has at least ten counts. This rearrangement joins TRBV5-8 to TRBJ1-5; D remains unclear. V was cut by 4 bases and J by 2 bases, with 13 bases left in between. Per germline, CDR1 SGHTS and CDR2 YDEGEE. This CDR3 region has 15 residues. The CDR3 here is CASSPVRKGNQPQHF. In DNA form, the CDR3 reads TGTGCCAGCAGCCCCGTGCGGAAGGGCAATCAGCCCCAGCATTTT. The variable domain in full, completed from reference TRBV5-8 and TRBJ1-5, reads EAGVTQSPTHLIKTRGQQATLRCSPISGHTSVYWYQQALGLGLQFLLWYDEGEERNRGNFPPRFSGRQFPNYSSELNVNALELEDSALYLCASSPVRKGNQPQHFGDGTRLSIL.

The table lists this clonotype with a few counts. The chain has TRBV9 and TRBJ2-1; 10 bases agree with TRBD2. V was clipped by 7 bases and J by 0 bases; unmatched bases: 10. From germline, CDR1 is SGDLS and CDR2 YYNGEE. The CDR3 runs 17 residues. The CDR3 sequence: CASGAPSGRTSYNEQFF. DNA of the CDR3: TGTGCCAGCGGCGCGCCTAGCGGGAGAACCTCCTACAATGAGCAGTTCTTC. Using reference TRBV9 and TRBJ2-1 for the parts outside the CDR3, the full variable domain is DSGVTQTPKHLITATGQRVTLRCSPRSGDLSVYWYQQSLDQGLQFLIQYYNGEERAKGNILERFSAQQFPDLHSELNLSSLELGDSALYFCASGAPSGRTSYNEQFFGPGTRLTVL.

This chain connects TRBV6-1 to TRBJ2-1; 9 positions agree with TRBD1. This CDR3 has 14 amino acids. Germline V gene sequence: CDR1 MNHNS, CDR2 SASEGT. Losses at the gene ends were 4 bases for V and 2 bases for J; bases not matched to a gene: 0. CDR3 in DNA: TGTGCCAGCAGTGGGACAGGGGCCTACAATGAGCAGTTCTTC. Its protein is CASSGTGAYNEQFF.

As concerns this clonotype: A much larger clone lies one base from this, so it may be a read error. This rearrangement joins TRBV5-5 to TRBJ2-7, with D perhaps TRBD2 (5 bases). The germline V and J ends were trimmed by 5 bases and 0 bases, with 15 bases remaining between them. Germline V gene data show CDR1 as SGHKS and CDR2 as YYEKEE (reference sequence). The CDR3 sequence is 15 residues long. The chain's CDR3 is CASSWLTGSSYEQYF. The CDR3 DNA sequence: TGTGCCAGCAGTTGGCTGACGGGGAGCTCCTACGAGCAGTACTTC.

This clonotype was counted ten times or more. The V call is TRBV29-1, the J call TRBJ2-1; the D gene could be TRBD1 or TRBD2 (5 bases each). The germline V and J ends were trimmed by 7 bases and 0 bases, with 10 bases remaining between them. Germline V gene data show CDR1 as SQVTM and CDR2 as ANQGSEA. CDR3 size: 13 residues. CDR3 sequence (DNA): TGCAGCGCGGGACGGGCCTCCTACAATGAGCAGTTCTTC. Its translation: CSAGRASYNEQFF.

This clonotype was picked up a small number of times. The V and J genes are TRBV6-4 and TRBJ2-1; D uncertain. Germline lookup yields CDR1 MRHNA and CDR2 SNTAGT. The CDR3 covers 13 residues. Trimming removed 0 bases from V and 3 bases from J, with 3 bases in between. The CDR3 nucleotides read TGTGCCAGCAGTGACTCGGACTACAATGAGCAGTTCTTC. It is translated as CASSDSDYNEQFF.

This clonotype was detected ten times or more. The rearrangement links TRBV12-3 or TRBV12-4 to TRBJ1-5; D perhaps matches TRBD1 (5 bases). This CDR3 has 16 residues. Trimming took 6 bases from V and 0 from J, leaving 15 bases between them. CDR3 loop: CASRAGQGFSNQPQHF. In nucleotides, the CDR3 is TGTGCCAGCAGAGCGGGGCAGGGTTTTAGCAATCAGCCCCAGCATTTT.

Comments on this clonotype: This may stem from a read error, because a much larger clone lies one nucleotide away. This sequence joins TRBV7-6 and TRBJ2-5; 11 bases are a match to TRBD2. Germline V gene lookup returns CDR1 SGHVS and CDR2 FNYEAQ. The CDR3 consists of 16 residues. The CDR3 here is CASRSASGGSGETQCF. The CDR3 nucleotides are TGTGCCAGCAGGTCCGCTAGCGGGGGGTCGGGAGAGACCCAGTGCTTC.

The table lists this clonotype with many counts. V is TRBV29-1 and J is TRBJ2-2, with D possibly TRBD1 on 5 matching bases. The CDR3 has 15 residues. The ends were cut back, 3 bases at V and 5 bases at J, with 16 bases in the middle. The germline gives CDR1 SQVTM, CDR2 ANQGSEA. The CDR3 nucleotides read TGCAGCGTTGAGACCCTCCAGGGTAGGACCGGGGAGCTGTTTTTT. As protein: CSVETLQGRTGELFF.